Listed below are T cell receptor beta chains from one sample, sequenced in a study of T cells in Graves' hyperthyroidism and ophthalmopathy. TCRdb re-called the multiplex PCR reads with MiXCR, one entry per CDR3 protein. The sample yields some 350,000 distinct CDR3 sequences, around a sixth seen once. The sample consisted of blood. These receptors were taken from a woman under 30 with Graves' hyperthyroidism that later progressed to Graves' ophthalmopathy. Both conserved end residues are part of each CDR3. D genes are given only for firm matches. Size is stated for part of the rows, as once, few or many counts, or as a class when the clone is expanded.

TRBV12-3/TRBV12-4	-	TRBJ1-1	TRBD1	CASSFVGTDEAFF	TGTGCCAGCAGTTTTGTCGGGACAGATGAAGCTTTCTTT
TRBV3-1	few	TRBJ1-2	-	CASSSDGYTF	TGTGCCAGCAGCTCGGATGGCTACACCTTC
TRBV9	many	TRBJ2-1	-	CASSVDGSYNEQFF	TGTGCCAGCAGCGTAGACGGTTCCTACAATGAGCAGTTCTTC
TRBV11-2	-	TRBJ2-5	-	CASSFAAGPLGTQYF	TGTGCCAGCAGCTTTGCGGCAGGGCCCTTGGGGACCCAGTACTTC
TRBV10-1	-	TRBJ2-7	-	CASSESLEVDEQYF	TGCGCCAGCAGTGAGTCGTTGGAGGTGGACGAGCAGTACTTC
TRBV24-1	-	TRBJ2-3	TRBD1	CATSSIGQGTDTQYF	TGTGCCACCAGTTCCATAGGACAGGGCACAGATACGCAGTATTTT
TRBV28	many	TRBJ2-4	TRBD2	CASSSSGSRTKNIQYF	TGTGCCAGCAGTTCTAGCGGGAGTAGAACCAAAAACATTCAGTACTTC
TRBV5-1	-	TRBJ2-5	-	CASPANLASDETQYF	TGCGCCAGCCCCGCGAACTTAGCTTCTGATGAGACCCAGTACTTC
TRBV4-2	many	TRBJ2-5	-	CASSQDRSGRETQYF	TGTGCCAGCAGCCAAGATCGGTCAGGGAGGGAGACCCAGTACTTC
TRBV25-1	-	TRBJ1-1	TRBD1	CARISQDRGPMNTEAFF	TGTGCCCGCATATCTCAGGACAGGGGCCCTATGAACACTGAAGCTTTCTTT
TRBV7-6	few	TRBJ2-7	-	CASSLADRGYEQYF	TGTGCCAGCAGCTTAGCTGACAGAGGCTACGAGCAGTACTTC
TRBV12-3/TRBV12-4	many	TRBJ2-2	-	CASSSATGELFF	TGTGCCAGCAGTTCTGCCACCGGGGAGCTGTTTTTT
TRBV12-3/TRBV12-4	many	TRBJ2-5	-	CASSPGNQETQYF	TGTGCCAGCAGTCCAGGGAACCAAGAGACCCAGTACTTC
TRBV20-1	many	TRBJ2-1	TRBD1	CSANVGRGKGSSYNEQFF	TGCAGTGCTAATGTTGGCAGGGGGAAGGGGTCCTCCTACAATGAGCAGTTCTTC
TRBV4-1	few	TRBJ1-1	TRBD1	CASSTRQGGTEAFF	TGCGCCAGCAGCACGAGACAGGGAGGCACTGAAGCTTTCTTT
TRBV11-1	few	TRBJ2-5	-	CASSFITPTAQETQYF	TGTGCCAGCAGCTTTATAACGCCGACAGCCCAAGAGACCCAGTACTTC
TRBV7-2	-	TRBJ2-5	TRBD2	CASSRLAQETQYF	TGTGCCAGCAGCCGACTAGCGCAAGAGACCCAGTACTTC